This TCR beta chain was captured in a study of naive and memory T cell subsets (dated by TCRdb to 2015 to 2018). Concerning the study at large: The figure summarizing the skin biopsy and whole blood samples listed roughly ten blood donors, 7 tuberculin skin test biopsies and 3 saline control biopsies. Skin biopsies were taken from tuberculin skin test sites or from saline-injected control sites and were processed for RNA extraction as described before. Usually PCR2 was run as a SYBR Green qPCR and stopped at a set threshold, although low-input samples could use end-point PCR (approximately 6 cycles) instead. Here is what the overall study found, with its caveats: The paper did not give details of skin biopsy collection and RNA processing, instead referencing earlier studies for those details. TCR sequences were reportedly recovered from both skin biopsy types, with far more TCRs at tuberculin skin test sites. The higher numbers of TCRs at tuberculin skin test sites were interpreted as T cell infiltration of a delayed type IV hypersensitivity reaction. The potential sensitivity of the RNA-based method to TCR transcript changes with T cell activation and differentiation was acknowledged.

Libraries were built with UMI-ligation and nested PCR. The ligated cDNA was amplified in four rounds of PCR with nested alpha and beta constant region primers together with the SP2 primer. TCR RNA was reverse transcribed with SuperScript IV using alpha and beta constant region primers for the blood and skin samples. Using T4 RNA ligase 1, an oligonucleotide carrying both the Illumina SP2 primer and a UMI was ligated onto the 3' end of the cDNA. The 12-nucleotide UMI consisted of two random hexamers with an eight-base spacer between the hexamers to prevent hairpin formation. TCR alpha and beta chain libraries were processed separately from the second PCR onward, with dual indexing for multiplexing. After pooling, the indexed libraries were analyzed by capillary electrophoresis and sequenced on either an Illumina MiSeq or NextSeq. Libraries were spiked with PhiX DNA at roughly 4.5-7% so that base diversity was increased and cluster recognition was improved. Regarding the original processing steps: UMIs were extracted from read 2 by Demultiplexor and combined with the TCR sequence from read 1, and reads were split according to sample indices. Decombinator identified V and J genes and V-J junctions and gave each TCR a five-part identifier that included V and J deletions. Collapsinator used UMIs to correct sequencing errors and PCR amplification heterogeneity, yielding UMI-based abundance per TCR. CDR3Translator turned identifiers into nucleotide sequence, translated the nucleotide sequence into amino acids, and pulled out CDR3 regions based on terminal motifs. After normalization to the amount of input RNA, error-corrected alpha and beta TCR counts from blood and skin were compared. The public reads were reanalyzed by TCRdb: fastp trimming at Q25, MiXCR alignment, in-frame beta chains only. Here each entry gathers all rows of one CDR3 protein and keeps the most common genes and DNA. V and J calls and clone size were set by TCRdb, not the authors. Counted in this sample were more than 20,000 distinct CDR3 sequences; around 6% of them appeared once. Of the sample, 6.2% falls within the top ten clones.

The treatment or condition label of this sample denotes: skin biopsy from PPD injection site in Mantoux-positive individual. Using 3' ligation of a UMI-containing oligonucleotide to TCR cDNA, the study laid out a robust and sensitive protocol to amplify, sequence and analyze TCRs. Tuberculin skin test biopsies came from sites injected with PPD in individuals with a positive Mantoux test. Total RNA was treated with RQ1 DNase, without cell sorting, prior to reverse transcription, with an input of about 1 to 1000 ng being targeted. Skin biopsy and whole blood libraries were made to test pipeline robustness in samples where T cells form a minority population. Its CDR3 holds 15 amino acids, cysteine through phenylalanine. The sequence is cut down to CDR3 DNA, 45 bases in frame from base 1. At least ten counts were recorded for this clonotype. It has no known antigen specificity. The input lacks base qualities; no much larger clone sits a single base away.

The specimen was skin, collected from a tuberculin skin test site. The receptor's source is an adult in good health. This sequence uses TRBV21-1 and TRBJ2-7; the D call TRBD1 from the table was never checked on the DNA. TRBV21-1 has pseudogene status. The DNA sequence is TGTGCCAGCAGCAAAGACCGGGGAAGATTTGGGGAGCAGTACTTC. Its protein is CASSKDRGRFGEQYF.